Each of the 26 T cell receptor beta chains below was sequenced from the same sample in a study of CD8 T cells in ankylosing spondylitis. TCRdb reanalysed the 5' RACE reads using MiXCR and keeps one entry per CDR3 protein. This table has roughly 97,000 distinct CDR3 sequences, about 8.5% appearing once. Specimen: blood, either unsorted or a sorted T cell fraction (not recorded which). These receptors were taken from a male donor with ankylosing spondylitis or in good health (not recorded which).

On this clonotype itself: A much larger clonotype is one base distant, so this may be a read error. The genes are TRBV10-2 and TRBJ2-5; unclear D gene. CDR3 size: 12 residues. Germline-derived CDR1 and CDR2 are WSHSY and SAAADI. As DNA, the CDR3 is TGCGTCAGCAGTGAACCCCAGGAGACCCAGTACTTC. This encodes CVSSEPQETQYF.

This clonotype was counted many times. This sequence joins TRBV7-2 and TRBJ2-5; TRBD1 might be the D (5 bases). CDR1 SGHTA and CDR2 FQGNSA come from the germline V gene. This CDR3 has 16 amino acids. Trimming left V 3 bases short and J 2 bases short, with 16 bases between. The CDR3 nucleotides read TGTGCCAGCAGCTTCGCCTCCAGGACACCACAAGAGACCCAGTACTTC. Translated: CASSFASRTPQETQYF. Full variable domain (missing parts from reference TRBV7-2 and TRBJ2-5): GAGVSQSPSNKVTEKGKDVELRCDPISGHTALYWYRQSLGQGLEFLIYFQGNSAPDKSGLPSDRFSAERTGGSVSTLTIQRTQQEDSAVYLCASSFASRTPQETQYFGPGTRLLVL.

Comment on this clonotype: This clone may be a read error of a much larger clone one base away. The V call is TRBV12-3 or TRBV12-4, the J call TRBJ1-1, with D possibly matching TRBD1 (5 bases). The CDR3 is made up of 13 amino acids. Written as DNA, the CDR3 is TGTGCCAACAGTTTAGGAGGGGAGACTGAAGCTTTCTTT. This gives the protein CANSLGGETEAFF.

This clonotype was recorded many times. The chain's CDR3 is CASSYSWSGGLTYEQYF. In DNA form, the CDR3 reads TGTGCCAGCAGTTACTCGTGGAGCGGGGGGCTCACCTACGAGCAGTACTTC. The chain links TRBV6-5 to TRBJ2-7, with 9 bases identical to TRBD2. After removal of 0 bases from V and 2 bases from J, the junction contained 8 bases not matched to a gene. The CDR3 consists of 17 residues. Germline V gene sequence: CDR1 MNHEY, CDR2 SVGAGI.

This clonotype was counted ten times or more. This chain links TRBV5-6 with TRBJ2-1; D is ambiguous. This CDR3 comprises 14 residues. Trimming removed 7 bases from V and 0 bases from J, with 11 bases in between. Germline CDR1 SGHDT, CDR2 YYEEEE. The CDR3 nucleotides are TGTGCCAGCGAGAGGCATAACTCCTACAATGAGCAGTTCTTC. Translation gives CASERHNSYNEQFF. Variable domain in full (rest from reference TRBV5-6 and TRBJ2-1): DAGVTQSPTHLIKTRGQQVTLRCSPKSGHDTVSWYQQALGQGPQFIFQYYEEEERQRGNFPDRFSGHQFPNYSSELNVNALLLGDSALYLCASERHNSYNEQFFGPGTRLTVL.

This clonotype was recorded at least ten times. The rearrangement joins TRBV6-2 or TRBV6-3 to TRBJ1-1; D unclear. Trimming pared 5 bases from V and 5 bases from J, leaving 12 bases between. The CDR3 sequence is 13 residues long. Germline V CDR1 and CDR2: MNHEY, SVGEGT. The CDR3 DNA reads TGTGCCAGCAGTACAAATCCGACTACTGAAGCTTTCTTT. This translates into CASSTNPTTEAFF.

Details on this clonotype: This clone may be a read error of a much larger clone one base away. The chain links TRBV29-1 to TRBJ2-7, with D uncertain. The germline V gene has CDR1 SQVTM and CDR2 ANQGSEA. The CDR3 consists of 11 residues. Trimming pared 5 bases from V and 3 bases from J, leaving 8 bases between. CDR3 protein: CSVTEVYEQYF. The CDR3 DNA is TGCAGCGTTACAGAGGTCTACGAGCAGTACTTC.

There are many counts of this clonotype. The CDR3 loop reads CASSLGGEETQYF. The CDR3 DNA is TGCGCCAGCAGCTTGGGCGGTGAAGAGACCCAGTACTTC. The chain carries TRBV5-1 and TRBJ2-5; D gene ambiguous. The ends were cut back, 0 bases at V and 3 bases at J, with 6 bases in the middle. From germline, CDR1 is SGHRS and CDR2 YFSETQ. The CDR3 runs 13 residues.

The chain recombines TRBV6-2 or TRBV6-3 with TRBJ2-1; 12 bases are a match to TRBD2. The CDR3 covers 16 residues. CDR1 MNHEY and CDR2 SVGEGT come from the germline V gene. Trimming removed 2 bases from V and 2 bases from J; junction bases left unmatched: 1. The CDR3 DNA reads as TGTGCCAGCAGTTACCCTAGCGGGGGGGCCTACAATGAGCAGTTCTTC. As protein: CASSYPSGGAYNEQFF.

This clonotype was observed at least ten times. The chain recombines TRBV29-1 with TRBJ1-5; D gene unclear. V was pared by 8 bases and J by 5 bases, with 10 bases between. The CDR3 spans 11 residues. The V gene's germline CDR1 is SQVTM and CDR2 ANQGSEA. As DNA, the CDR3 is TGCAGCAGACCTTTGGATCAGCCCCAGCATTTT. It codes for CSRPLDQPQHF.

In its sample, this clonotype was seen many times. The chain employs TRBV10-2 and TRBJ1-2; no clear D gene. The CDR3 is 14 residues long. The ends were cut back, 8 bases at V and 2 bases at J, with 15 bases in the middle. CDR1 and CDR2 (germline): WSHSY, SAAADI. This chain's CDR3 is CASLGYGENYGYTF. The CDR3 DNA follows: TGCGCCAGCTTGGGGTATGGGGAAAACTATGGCTACACCTTC.

This clonotype was picked up a small number of times. The chain couples TRBV29-1 to TRBJ1-1, with D possibly being TRBD1 (5 bases). Trimming stripped 4 bases from V and 6 bases from J, with 9 bases between. The germline CDR1 and CDR2 sequences are SQVTM and ANQGSEA. The CDR3 extends over 11 amino acids. The CDR3 sequence: CSVASGPEAFF. The CDR3 coding sequence is TGCAGCGTTGCATCAGGGCCTGAAGCTTTCTTT.

In this sample, this clonotype turned up many times. The chain employs TRBV10-3 and TRBJ2-5; unclear D gene. The CDR3 length is 14 residues. V lost 0 bases and J 2 bases, leaving 7 bases between the germline ends. CDR1 ENHRY and CDR2 SYGVKD come from the germline V gene. The CDR3 DNA follows: TGTGCCATCAGTGAGTCTATCGTACAAGAGACCCAGTACTTC. This codes for CAISESIVQETQYF.

Many counts were recorded for this clonotype. V usage is TRBV20-1 and J usage is TRBJ1-5; D may be TRBD1 (5 bases). Trimming pared 5 bases from V and 1 base from J, leaving 6 bases between. This CDR3 is 12 amino acids long. Germline CDR1 is DFQATT and CDR2 is SNEGSKA (reference sequence). The CDR3 region is CSAGTSNQPQHF. For the CDR3, the DNA is TGCAGTGCTGGGACGAGCAATCAGCCCCAGCATTTT.

As for this clonotype: Just one base apart from a much larger clone, this may be a read error. The chain links TRBV7-2 to TRBJ2-1, with TRBD2 matching 10 bases. Germline V gives CDR1 SGHTA, CDR2 FQGNSA. The length of the CDR3 is 16 residues. CDR3 bases: TGTGCCACCAGCCAGAGGCTAGCGGGAGTAACAAATGAGCAGTTCTTC. Translation gives CATSQRLAGVTNEQFF.

At least ten counts were recorded for this clonotype. The chain carries TRBV29-1 and TRBJ2-7; TRBD1 agrees at 8 bases. Germline V CDR1 and CDR2: SQVTM, ANQGSEA. V gave up 4 bases and J gave up 2 bases; unmatched junction bases: 4. This CDR3 comprises 13 residues. CDR3 bases: TGCAGCGTTGTACAGGGGGTGGCCTACGAGCAGTACTTC. Amino acids: CSVVQGVAYEQYF.

This clonotype was seen once. The chain joins TRBV6-2 or TRBV6-3 to TRBJ2-7; D remains unclear. Deletions cut 6 bases from V and 3 bases from J, with 21 bases between. This CDR3 has 16 residues. Germline V gene sequence: CDR1 MNHEY, CDR2 SVGEGT. CDR3 DNA sequence: TGTGCCAGCAGCAAGTACCCTTGGACGGTGGACTACGAGCAGTACTTC. This encodes CASSKYPWTVDYEQYF.

In this sample, this clonotype turned up many times. The CDR3: CSVGVGQGIKDTQYF. The CDR3, as DNA: TGCAGCGTTGGGGTGGGACAGGGTATTAAAGATACGCAGTATTTT. The V gene is TRBV29-1, the J gene TRBJ2-3, with 9 bases that match TRBD1. CDR3 size: 15 residues. V was clipped by 4 bases and J by 5 bases; unmatched bases: 10. Per germline, CDR1 SQVTM and CDR2 ANQGSEA.

The table lists this clonotype with many counts. The chain carries TRBV25-1 and TRBJ2-3; 12 bases fit TRBD2. Germline loops: CDR1 MGHDK, CDR2 SYGVNS. CDR3 length: 17 amino acids. The V segment lost 1 base and the J segment 0 bases; nucleotides outside the gene matches: 2. The CDR3 DNA is TGTGCCAGCAGTGAATTTGGACTAGCGGGGAGCACAGATACGCAGTATTTT. Protein: CASSEFGLAGSTDTQYF.

DNA for the CDR3: TGTGCCAGCAGCTCCAATCCCGCAGCGGGGGGCCAGTTCTTC. It yields the protein CASSSNPAAGGQFF. This chain links TRBV7-9 with TRBJ2-1; 9 nucleotides agree with TRBD2. There are 14 residues in the CDR3. Germline V gene lookup returns CDR1 SEHNR and CDR2 FQNEAQ (reference sequence). J lost 13 bases, V lost 4 bases, and 11 bases had no gene match. Drawing the rest from reference TRBV7-9 and TRBJ2-1, the complete variable domain is DTGVSQNPRHKITKRGQNVTFRCDPISEHNRLYWYRQTLGQGPEFLTYFQNEAQLEKSRLLSDRFSAERPKGSFSTLEIQRTEQGDSAMYLCASSSNPAAGGQFFGPGTRLTVL.

This clonotype has at least ten counts. The chain employs TRBV4-1 and TRBJ2-7, with D hard to call. V dropped 0 bases and J dropped 1 base, with 4 bases sitting between them. Per the germline V gene, CDR1 is MGHRA and CDR2 is YSYEKL. The CDR3 is 13 amino acids. This chain's CDR3 is CASSQEFSYEQYF. The CDR3 region has the DNA TGCGCCAGCAGCCAAGAGTTTTCCTACGAGCAGTACTTC.

This clonotype was seen many times. V and J are TRBV5-6 and TRBJ2-5; a weak D match, TRBD1 (6 bases). The CDR3 runs 14 residues. Germline loops: CDR1 SGHDT, CDR2 YYEEEE. Between the trimmed V and J ends, which lost 2 bases and 1 base, there was a span of 9 bases. CDR3 nucleotide sequence: TGTGCCAGCAGCTTTGACAGGAGCCAAGAGACCCAGTACTTC. Its protein product is CASSFDRSQETQYF.

At least ten counts were recorded for this clonotype. The J gene is TRBJ2-2, the V gene TRBV19; D call uncertain. There are 14 residues in the CDR3. Germline V CDR1 and CDR2: LNHDA, SQIVND (reference sequence). The V end was cut by 11 bases, the J end by 2 bases, with 15 bases between. As DNA, the CDR3 is TGTGCCTCTCAGGAATGGTCCAACACCGGGGAGCTGTTTTTT. The encoded protein is CASQEWSNTGELFF.

Many counts were recorded for this clonotype. The chain has TRBV3-1 and TRBJ2-7; D ambiguous. Germline lookup yields CDR1 LGHDT and CDR2 YNNKEL (reference sequence). The CDR3 is 13 amino acids. V gave up 9 bases and J gave up 3 bases, with 15 bases separating them. As DNA, the CDR3 is TGTGCCAGACTTACTGGGCCAAACTACGAGCAGTACTTC. This translates into CARLTGPNYEQYF.

This clonotype appeared many times. This chain joins TRBV5-1 and TRBJ2-1; D is unresolved. Germline CDR1 SGHRS, CDR2 YFSETQ. The CDR3 length is 13 residues. V lost 2 bases and J 9 bases, leaving 12 bases between the germline ends. Here the CDR3 DNA reads TGCGCCAGCAGCTTCTCCGGAAACCCTGAGCAGTTCTTC. Its protein is CASSFSGNPEQFF.

J is TRBJ1-1 and V is TRBV7-9; tentative D call: TRBD1 (6 bases). The V end lost 5 bases, the J end lost 11 bases, and 27 bases lay between the germline ends. CDR1 is SEHNR, CDR2 FQNEAQ, per germline (reference sequence). The CDR3 covers 16 residues. The CDR3 coding sequence is TGTGCCAGCAGCCTAGGAGGGACACCGCTCTTGGCGTGGGCTTTCTTT. This gives the protein CASSLGGTPLLAWAFF. Based on the CDR3 plus reference TRBV7-9 and TRBJ1-1, the full variable domain is DTGVSQNPRHKITKRGQNVTFRCDPISEHNRLYWYRQTLGQGPEFLTYFQNEAQLEKSRLLSDRFSAERPKGSFSTLEIQRTEQGDSAMYLCASSLGGTPLLAWAFFGQGTRLTVV.